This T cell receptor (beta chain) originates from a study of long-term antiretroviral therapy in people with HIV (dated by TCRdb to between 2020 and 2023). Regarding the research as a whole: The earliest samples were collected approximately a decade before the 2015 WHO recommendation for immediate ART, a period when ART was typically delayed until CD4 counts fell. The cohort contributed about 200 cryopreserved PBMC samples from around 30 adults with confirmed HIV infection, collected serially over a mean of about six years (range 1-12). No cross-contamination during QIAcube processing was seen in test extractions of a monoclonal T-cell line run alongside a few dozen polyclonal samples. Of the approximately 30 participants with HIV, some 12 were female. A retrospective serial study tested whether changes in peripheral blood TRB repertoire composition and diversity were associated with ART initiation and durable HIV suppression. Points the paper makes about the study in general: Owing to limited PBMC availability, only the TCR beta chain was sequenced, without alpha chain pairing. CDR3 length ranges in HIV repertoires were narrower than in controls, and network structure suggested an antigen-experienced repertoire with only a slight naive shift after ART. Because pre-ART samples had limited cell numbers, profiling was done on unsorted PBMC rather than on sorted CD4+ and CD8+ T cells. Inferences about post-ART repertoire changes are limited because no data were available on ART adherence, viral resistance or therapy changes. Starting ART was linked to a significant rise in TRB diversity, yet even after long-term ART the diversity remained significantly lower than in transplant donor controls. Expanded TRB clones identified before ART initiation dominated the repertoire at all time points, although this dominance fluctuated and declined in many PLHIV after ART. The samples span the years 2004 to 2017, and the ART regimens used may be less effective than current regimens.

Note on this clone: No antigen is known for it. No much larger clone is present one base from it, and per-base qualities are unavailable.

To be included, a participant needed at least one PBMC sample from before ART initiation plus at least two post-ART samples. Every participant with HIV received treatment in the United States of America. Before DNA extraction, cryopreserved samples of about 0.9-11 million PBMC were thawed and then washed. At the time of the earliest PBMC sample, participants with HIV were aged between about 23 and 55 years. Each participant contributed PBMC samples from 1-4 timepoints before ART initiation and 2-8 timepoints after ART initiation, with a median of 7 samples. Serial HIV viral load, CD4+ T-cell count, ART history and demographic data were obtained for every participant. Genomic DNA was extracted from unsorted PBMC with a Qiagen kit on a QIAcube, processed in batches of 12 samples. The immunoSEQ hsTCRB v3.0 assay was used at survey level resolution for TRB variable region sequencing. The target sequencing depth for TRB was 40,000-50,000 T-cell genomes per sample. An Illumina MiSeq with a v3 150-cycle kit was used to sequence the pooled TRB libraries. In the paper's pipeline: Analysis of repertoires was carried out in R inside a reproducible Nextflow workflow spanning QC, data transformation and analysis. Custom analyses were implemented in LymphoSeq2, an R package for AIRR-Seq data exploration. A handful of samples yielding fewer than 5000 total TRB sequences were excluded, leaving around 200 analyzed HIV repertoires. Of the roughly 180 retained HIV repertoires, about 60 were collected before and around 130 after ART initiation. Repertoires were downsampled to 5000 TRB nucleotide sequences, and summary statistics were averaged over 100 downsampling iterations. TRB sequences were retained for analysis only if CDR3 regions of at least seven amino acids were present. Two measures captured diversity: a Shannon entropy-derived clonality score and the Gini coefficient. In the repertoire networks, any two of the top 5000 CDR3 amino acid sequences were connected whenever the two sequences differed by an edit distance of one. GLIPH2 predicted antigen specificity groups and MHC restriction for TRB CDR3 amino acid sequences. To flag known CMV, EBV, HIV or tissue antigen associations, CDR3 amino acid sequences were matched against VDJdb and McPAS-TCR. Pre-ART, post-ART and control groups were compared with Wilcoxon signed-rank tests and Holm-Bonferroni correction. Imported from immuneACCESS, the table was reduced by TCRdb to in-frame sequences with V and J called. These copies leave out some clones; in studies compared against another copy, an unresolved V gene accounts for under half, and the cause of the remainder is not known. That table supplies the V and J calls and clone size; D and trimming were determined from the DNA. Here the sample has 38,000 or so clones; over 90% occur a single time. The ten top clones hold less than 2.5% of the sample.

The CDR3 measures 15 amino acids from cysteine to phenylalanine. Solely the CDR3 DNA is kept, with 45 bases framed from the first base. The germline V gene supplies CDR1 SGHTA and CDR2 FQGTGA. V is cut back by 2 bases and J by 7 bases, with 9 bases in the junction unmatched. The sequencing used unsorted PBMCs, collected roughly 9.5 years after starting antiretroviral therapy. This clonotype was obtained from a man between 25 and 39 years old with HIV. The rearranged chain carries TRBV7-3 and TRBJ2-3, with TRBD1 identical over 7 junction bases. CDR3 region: CASSLGLGGAYTQYF. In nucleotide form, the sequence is TGTGCCAGCAGCTTAGGGCTAGGGGGCGCATATACGCAGTATTTT.